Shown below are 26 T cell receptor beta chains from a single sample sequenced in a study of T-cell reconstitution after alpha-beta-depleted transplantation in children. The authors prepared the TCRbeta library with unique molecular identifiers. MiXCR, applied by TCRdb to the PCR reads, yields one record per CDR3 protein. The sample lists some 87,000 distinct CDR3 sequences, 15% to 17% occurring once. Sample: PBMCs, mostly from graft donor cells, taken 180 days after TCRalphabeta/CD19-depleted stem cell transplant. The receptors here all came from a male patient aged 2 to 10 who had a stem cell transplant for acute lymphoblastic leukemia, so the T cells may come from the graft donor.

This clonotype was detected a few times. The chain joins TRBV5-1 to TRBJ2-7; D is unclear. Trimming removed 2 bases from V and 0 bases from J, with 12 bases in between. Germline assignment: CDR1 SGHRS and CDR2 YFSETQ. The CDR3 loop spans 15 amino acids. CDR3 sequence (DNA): TGCGCCAGCAGCTTCACTGGGAACCCCTCCTACGAGCAGTACTTC. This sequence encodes CASSFTGNPSYEQYF.

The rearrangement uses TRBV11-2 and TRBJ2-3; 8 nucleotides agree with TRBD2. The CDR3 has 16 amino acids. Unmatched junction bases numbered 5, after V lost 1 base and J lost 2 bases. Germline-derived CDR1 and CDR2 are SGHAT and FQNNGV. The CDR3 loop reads CASSLVSGGVTDTQYF. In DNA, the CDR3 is TGTGCCAGCAGCTTAGTCAGCGGGGGAGTCACAGATACGCAGTATTTT.

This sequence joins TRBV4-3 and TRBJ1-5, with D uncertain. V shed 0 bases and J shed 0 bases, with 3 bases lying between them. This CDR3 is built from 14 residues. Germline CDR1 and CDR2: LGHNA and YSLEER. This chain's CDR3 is CASSQESSNQPQHF. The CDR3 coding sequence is TGCGCCAGCAGCCAAGAATCTAGCAATCAGCCCCAGCATTTT.

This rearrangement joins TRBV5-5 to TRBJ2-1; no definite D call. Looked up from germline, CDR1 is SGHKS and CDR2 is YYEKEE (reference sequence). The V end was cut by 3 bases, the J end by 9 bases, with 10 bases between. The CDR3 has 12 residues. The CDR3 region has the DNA TGTGCCAGCAGCTCCCCCCCGGGTGAGCAGTTCTTC. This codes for CASSSPPGEQFF.

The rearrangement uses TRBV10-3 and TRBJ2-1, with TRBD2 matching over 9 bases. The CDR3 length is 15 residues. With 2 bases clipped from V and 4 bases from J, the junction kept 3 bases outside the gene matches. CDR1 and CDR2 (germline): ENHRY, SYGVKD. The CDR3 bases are TGTGCCATCAGTGAGAACGGACTAGCGTACAATGAGCAGTTCTTC. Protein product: CAISENGLAYNEQFF.

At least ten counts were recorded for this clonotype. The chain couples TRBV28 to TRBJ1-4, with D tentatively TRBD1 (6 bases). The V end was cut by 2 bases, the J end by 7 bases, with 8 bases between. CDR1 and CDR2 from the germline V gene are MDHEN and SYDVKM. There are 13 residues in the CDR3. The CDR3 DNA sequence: TGTGCCAGCAGTTTAAGGGGGGCTGAAAAACTGTTTTTT. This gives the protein CASSLRGAEKLFF. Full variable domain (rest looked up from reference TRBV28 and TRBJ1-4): DVKVTQSSRYLVKRTGEKVFLECVQDMDHENMFWYRQDPGLGLRLIYFSYDVKMKEKGDIPEGYSVSREKKERFSLILESASTNQTSMYLCASSLRGAEKLFFGSGTQLSVL.

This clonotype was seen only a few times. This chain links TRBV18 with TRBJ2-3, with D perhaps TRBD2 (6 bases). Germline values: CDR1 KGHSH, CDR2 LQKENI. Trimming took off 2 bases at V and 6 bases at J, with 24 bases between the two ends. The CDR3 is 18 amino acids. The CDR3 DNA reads TGTGCCAGCTCACCATCGGTAGGAGGGGCGCTCGGTGGCGATACGCAGTATTTT. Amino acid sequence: CASSPSVGGALGGDTQYF.

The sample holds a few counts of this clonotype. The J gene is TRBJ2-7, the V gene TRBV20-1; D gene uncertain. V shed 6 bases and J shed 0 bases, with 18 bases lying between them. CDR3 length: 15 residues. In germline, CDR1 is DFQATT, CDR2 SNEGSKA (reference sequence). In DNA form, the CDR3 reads TGCAGTGCACCGACGGATCTTTCTAGCTCCTACGAGCAGTACTTC. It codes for CSAPTDLSSSYEQYF.

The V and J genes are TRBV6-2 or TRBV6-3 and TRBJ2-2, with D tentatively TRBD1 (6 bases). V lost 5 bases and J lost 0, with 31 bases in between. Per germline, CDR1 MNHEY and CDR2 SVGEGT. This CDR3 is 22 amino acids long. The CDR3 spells CASSPGPRRQAAPSANTGELFF. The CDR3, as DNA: TGTGCCAGCAGTCCTGGACCGAGAAGACAGGCAGCCCCTTCCGCGAACACCGGGGAGCTGTTTTTT.

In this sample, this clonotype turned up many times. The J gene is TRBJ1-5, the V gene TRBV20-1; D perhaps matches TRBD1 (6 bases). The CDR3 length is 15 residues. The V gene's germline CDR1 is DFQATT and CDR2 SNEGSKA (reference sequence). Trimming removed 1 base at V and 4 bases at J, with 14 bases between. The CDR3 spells CSARVDRINNQPQHF. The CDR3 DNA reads TGCAGTGCTAGAGTTGACAGGATTAATAATCAGCCCCAGCATTTT.

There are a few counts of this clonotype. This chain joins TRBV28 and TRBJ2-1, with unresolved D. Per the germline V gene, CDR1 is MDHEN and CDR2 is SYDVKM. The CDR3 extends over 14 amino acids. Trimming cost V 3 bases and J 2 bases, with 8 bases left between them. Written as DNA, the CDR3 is TGTGCCAGCAGTTTGGGCCCACCCTACAATGAGCAGTTCTTC. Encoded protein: CASSLGPPYNEQFF.

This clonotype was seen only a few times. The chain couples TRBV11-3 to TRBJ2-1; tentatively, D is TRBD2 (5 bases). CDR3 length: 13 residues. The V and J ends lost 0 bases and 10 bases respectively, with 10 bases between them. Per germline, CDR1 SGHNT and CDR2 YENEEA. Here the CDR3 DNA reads TGTGCCAGCAGCTTAGATCCGGAGGAGGAGCAGTTCTTC. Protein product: CASSLDPEEEQFF. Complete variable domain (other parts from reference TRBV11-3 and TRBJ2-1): EAGVVQSPRYKIIEKKQPVAFWCNPISGHNTLYWYLQNLGQGPELLIRYENEEAVDDSQLPKDRFSAERLKGVDSTLKIQPAELGDSAVYLCASSLDPEEEQFFGPGTRLTVL.

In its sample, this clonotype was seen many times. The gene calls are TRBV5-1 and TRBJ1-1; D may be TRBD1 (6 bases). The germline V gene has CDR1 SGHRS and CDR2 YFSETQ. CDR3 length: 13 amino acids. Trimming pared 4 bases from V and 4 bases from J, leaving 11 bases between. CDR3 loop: CASSQGSGTEAFF. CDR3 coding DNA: TGCGCCAGCAGCCAGGGGTCCGGCACTGAAGCTTTCTTT.

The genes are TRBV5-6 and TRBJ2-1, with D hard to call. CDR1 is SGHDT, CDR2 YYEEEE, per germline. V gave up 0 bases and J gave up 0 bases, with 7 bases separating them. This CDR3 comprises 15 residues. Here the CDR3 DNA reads TGTGCCAGCAGCTTGGTGGTATCCTCCTACAATGAGCAGTTCTTC. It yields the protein CASSLVVSSYNEQFF.

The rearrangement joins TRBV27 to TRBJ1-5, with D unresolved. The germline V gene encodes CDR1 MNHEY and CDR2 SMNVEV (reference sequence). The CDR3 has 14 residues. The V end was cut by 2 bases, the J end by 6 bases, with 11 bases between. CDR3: CASSLEAFGQPQHF. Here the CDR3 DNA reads TGTGCCAGCAGTTTAGAGGCCTTTGGTCAGCCCCAGCATTTT.

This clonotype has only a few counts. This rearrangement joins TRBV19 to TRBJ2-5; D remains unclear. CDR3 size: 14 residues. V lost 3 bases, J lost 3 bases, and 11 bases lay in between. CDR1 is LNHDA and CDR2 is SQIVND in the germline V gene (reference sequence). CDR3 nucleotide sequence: TGTGCCAGTAGTATGCCGGGCAGAAAAGAGACCCAGTACTTC. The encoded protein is CASSMPGRKETQYF. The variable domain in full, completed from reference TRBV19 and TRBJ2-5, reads DGGITQSPKYLFRKEGQNVTLSCEQNLNHDAMYWYRQDPGQGLRLIYYSQIVNDFQKGDIAEGYSVSREKKESFPLTVTSAQKNPTAFYLCASSMPGRKETQYFGPGTRLLVL.

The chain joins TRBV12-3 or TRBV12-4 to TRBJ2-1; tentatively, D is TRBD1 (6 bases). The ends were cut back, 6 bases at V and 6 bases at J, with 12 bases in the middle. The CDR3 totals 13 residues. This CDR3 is CASRLTGRNEQFF. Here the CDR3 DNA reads TGTGCCAGCAGGTTAACAGGGCGCAATGAGCAGTTCTTC.

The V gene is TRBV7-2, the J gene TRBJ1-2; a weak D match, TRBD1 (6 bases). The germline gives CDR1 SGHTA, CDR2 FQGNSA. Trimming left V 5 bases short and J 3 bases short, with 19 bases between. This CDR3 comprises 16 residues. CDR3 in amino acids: CASSPRTDRPDYGYTF. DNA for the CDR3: TGTGCCAGCAGCCCCCGGACAGACCGACCGGACTATGGCTACACCTTC.

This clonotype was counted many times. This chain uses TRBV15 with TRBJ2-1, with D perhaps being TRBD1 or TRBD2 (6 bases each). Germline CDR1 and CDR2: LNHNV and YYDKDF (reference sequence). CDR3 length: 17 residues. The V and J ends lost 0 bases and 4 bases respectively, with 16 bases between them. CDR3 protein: CATSRDPHRGPYNEQFF. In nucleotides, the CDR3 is TGTGCCACCAGCAGAGACCCCCACCGGGGGCCTTACAATGAGCAGTTCTTC. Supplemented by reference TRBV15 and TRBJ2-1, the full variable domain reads DAMVIQNPRYQVTQFGKPVTLSCSQTLNHNVMYWYQQKSSQAPKLLFHYYDKDFNNEADTPDNFQSRRPNTSFCFLDIRSPGLGDTAMYLCATSRDPHRGPYNEQFFGPGTRLTVL.

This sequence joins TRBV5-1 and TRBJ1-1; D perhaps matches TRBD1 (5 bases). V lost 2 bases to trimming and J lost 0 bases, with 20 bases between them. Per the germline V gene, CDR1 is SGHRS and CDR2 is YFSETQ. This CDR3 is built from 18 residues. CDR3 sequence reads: CASSFWGNDDSMNTEAFF. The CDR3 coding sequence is TGCGCCAGCAGCTTTTGGGGCAACGATGACAGCATGAACACTGAAGCTTTCTTT.

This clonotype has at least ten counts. DNA for the CDR3: TGCAGTGCTAGAGATCCCCAGGGTGGTAATGAAAAACTGTTTTTT. It yields the protein CSARDPQGGNEKLFF. The V and J genes are TRBV20-1 and TRBJ1-4; weak D call: TRBD1 (5 bases). The CDR3 loop spans 15 amino acids. The ends were cut back, 0 bases at V and 4 bases at J, with 12 bases in the middle. Germline CDR1 reads DFQATT; CDR2 reads SNEGSKA (reference sequence).

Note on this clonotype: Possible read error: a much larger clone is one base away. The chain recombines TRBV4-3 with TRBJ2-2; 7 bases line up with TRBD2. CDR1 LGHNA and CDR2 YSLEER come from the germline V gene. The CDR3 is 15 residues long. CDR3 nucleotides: TGCGCCAGCAGCCAGTCAAGCGGGGTTGTCGGGGAGCTGCTTTTT. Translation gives CASSQSSGVVGELLF.

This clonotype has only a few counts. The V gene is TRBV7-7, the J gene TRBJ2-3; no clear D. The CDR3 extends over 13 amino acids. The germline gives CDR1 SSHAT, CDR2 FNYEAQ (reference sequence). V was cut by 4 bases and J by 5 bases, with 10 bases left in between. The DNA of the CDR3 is TGTGCCAGCAGCTGGCGGTTGGAAGATACGCAGTATTTT. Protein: CASSWRLEDTQYF.

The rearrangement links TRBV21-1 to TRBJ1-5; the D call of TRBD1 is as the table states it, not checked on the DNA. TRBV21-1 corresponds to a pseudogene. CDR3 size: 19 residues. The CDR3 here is CASRNKWTGFRTSNQPQHF. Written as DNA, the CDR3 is TGTGCCAGCAGAAATAAATGGACAGGATTCAGGACCAGCAATCAGCCCCAGCATTTT.

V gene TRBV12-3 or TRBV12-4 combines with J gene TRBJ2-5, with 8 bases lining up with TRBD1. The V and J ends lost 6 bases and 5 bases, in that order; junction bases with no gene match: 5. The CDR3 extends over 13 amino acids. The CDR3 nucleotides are TGTGCCAGCAGCCTGGACAGGGATGAGACCCAGTACTTC. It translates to CASSLDRDETQYF.

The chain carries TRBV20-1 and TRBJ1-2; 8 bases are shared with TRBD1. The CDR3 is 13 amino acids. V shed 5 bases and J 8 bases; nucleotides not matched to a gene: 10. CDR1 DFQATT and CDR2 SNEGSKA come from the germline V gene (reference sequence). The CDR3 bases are TGCAGTGCTCCGAGGACAGGGTTGATCGGCTACACCTTC. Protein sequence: CSAPRTGLIGYTF.